The 26 T cell receptor beta chains below all came from one sample that was sequenced in a study of T cell responses to AZD1222 COVID-19 vaccine. The repertoire was sequenced with immunoSEQ multiplex PCR; TCRdb's copy has only in-frame clones and lacks some. The sample shows 130,000 to 150,000 clones, approximately 88% of them seen only once. The source material was peripheral blood, sampled on day 0 of MenACWY control vaccination. The source of these receptors is an adult in good health.

The chain has TRBV2 and TRBJ1-1, with 7 bases lining up with TRBD1. The V gene end was trimmed by 4 bases and the J gene end by 6 bases; junction bases not matched to a gene: 11. The CDR3 totals 15 residues. Germline values: CDR1 SNHLY, CDR2 FYNNEI. CDR3 sequence reads: CASSAGRQGWAEAFF. DNA of the CDR3: TGTGCCAGCAGTGCGGGAAGACAGGGCTGGGCTGAAGCTTTCTTT.

CDR3 DNA sequence: TGTGCCATCAGCGCTCGCGGAGATTCCACCGGGGAGCTGTTTTTT. This codes for CAISARGDSTGELFF. The chain joins TRBV10-3 to TRBJ2-2; D unresolved. V was cut by 6 bases and J by 4 bases, with 15 bases left in between. Germline V gives CDR1 ENHRY, CDR2 SYGVKD. The CDR3 sequence is 15 residues long.

The chain combines TRBV1 with TRBJ2-7; the listed D gene, TRBD2, was not tested against the DNA. TRBV1 is a documented pseudogene. The CDR3 is 19 residues long. The CDR3 reads CTSSQILRIAGERSYEQYF. CDR3 sequence (DNA): TGCACCAGCAGCCAAATATTAAGGATAGCGGGAGAGAGGTCCTACGAGCAGTACTTC.

The chain combines TRBV5-5 with TRBJ1-3, with D tentatively TRBD1 (5 bases). Germline V lookup: CDR1 SGHKS, CDR2 YYEKEE (reference sequence). V gave up 1 base and J gave up 0 bases, with 8 bases separating them. CDR3 length: 15 residues. The CDR3 is CASSLMGGSGNTIYF. The CDR3 region has the DNA TGTGCCAGCAGCTTGATGGGGGGCTCTGGAAACACCATATATTTT.

V usage is TRBV6-5 and J usage is TRBJ1-1; tentatively, D is TRBD1 (5 bases). The V end was cut by 4 bases, the J end by 6 bases, with 15 bases between. CDR1 and CDR2 from the germline V gene are MNHEY and SVGAGI. The CDR3 is made up of 14 amino acids. The CDR3 DNA reads as TGTGCCAGCAGTTCCGCCGGGGGTCGATCTGAAGCTTTCTTT. Amino acid sequence: CASSSAGGRSEAFF.

The genes are TRBV24-1 and TRBJ2-1; 9 bases match TRBD2. Germline loops: CDR1 KGHDR, CDR2 SFDVKD. This CDR3 is built from 18 residues. J gave up 4 bases and V 0 bases, and 9 bases lay outside the gene matches. The CDR3 sequence is CATSDLPGTSQTYNEQFF. CDR3 DNA: TGTGCCACCAGTGATTTGCCCGGGACTAGCCAAACTTACAATGAGCAGTTCTTC.

The CDR3 here is CASSQEIGLNQPQHF. The CDR3 region has the DNA TGTGCCAGCAGCCAAGAAATCGGGCTCAATCAGCCCCAGCATTTT. V usage is TRBV4-2 and J usage is TRBJ1-5; D remains unclear. The CDR3 runs to 15 residues. V lost 0 bases, J lost 3 bases, and 9 bases lay in between. In germline, CDR1 is LGHNA, CDR2 YNFKEQ.

The chain carries TRBV12-5 and TRBJ1-5; 10 nucleotides match TRBD1. The CDR3 runs to 15 residues. With 5 bases clipped from V and 1 base from J, the junction kept 2 bases outside the gene matches. Germline loops: CDR1 LGHNT, CDR2 FRNRAP. CDR3 coding DNA: TGTGCTAGTGGTCAGGGACAGGGGAGCAATCAGCCCCAGCATTTT. It is translated as CASGQGQGSNQPQHF. Using reference TRBV12-5 and TRBJ1-5 for the parts outside the CDR3, the full variable domain is DARVTQTPRHKVTEMGQEVTMRCQPILGHNTVFWYRQTMMQGLELLAYFRNRAPLDDSGMPKDRFSAEMPDATLATLKIQPSEPRDSAVYFCASGQGQGSNQPQHFGDGTRLSIL.

The V call is TRBV6-6, the J call TRBJ2-7, with D maybe TRBD1 (5 bases). Per the germline V gene, CDR1 is MNHNY and CDR2 is SVGAGI (reference sequence). The CDR3 loop spans 15 amino acids. Trimming cost V 8 bases and J 2 bases, with 19 bases left between them. The CDR3, as DNA: TGTGCCAGCTCCCCAAGCAGGGCAGTCACCTACGAGCAGTACTTC. Protein product: CASSPSRAVTYEQYF.

The rearrangement links TRBV4-1 to TRBJ2-7; D is possibly TRBD2 (6 bases). V lost 0 bases, J lost 4 bases, and 13 bases lay in between. The CDR3 is 15 residues long. Germline V gene sequence: CDR1 MGHRA, CDR2 YSYEKL. CDR3 region: CASSQDWRGLYEQYF. The CDR3 coding sequence is TGCGCCAGCAGCCAAGACTGGCGGGGACTTTACGAGCAGTACTTC.

V gene TRBV11-3 combines with J gene TRBJ2-7, with 8 bases that match TRBD2. The CDR3 covers 15 residues. V lost 0 bases and J lost 1; bases outside the gene matches: 2. Germline V lookup: CDR1 SGHNT, CDR2 YENEEA. This chain's CDR3 is CASSLEGTRSYEQYF. Here the CDR3 DNA reads TGTGCCAGCAGCTTAGAAGGGACTAGATCCTACGAGCAGTACTTC. The entire variable domain, with the rest obtained from reference TRBV11-3 and TRBJ2-7, is as follows: EAGVVQSPRYKIIEKKQPVAFWCNPISGHNTLYWYLQNLGQGPELLIRYENEEAVDDSQLPKDRFSAERLKGVDSTLKIQPAELGDSAVYLCASSLEGTRSYEQYFGPGTRLTVT.

The CDR3 sequence is CASSLVVPAGEQFF. The CDR3 DNA follows: TGTGCCAGCAGCTTGGTTGTTCCAGCTGGTGAGCAGTTCTTC. This chain links TRBV5-5 with TRBJ2-1; D is unresolved. V dropped 0 bases and J dropped 9 bases, with 13 bases sitting between them. This CDR3 has 14 residues. CDR1 is SGHKS and CDR2 is YYEKEE in the germline V gene (reference sequence).

This clone was found once. The chain uses TRBV7-2 and TRBJ2-5; D is perhaps TRBD1 (6 bases). The CDR3 loop spans 18 amino acids. Germline assignment: CDR1 SGHTA and CDR2 FQGNSA. V lost 3 bases and J lost 7, with 27 bases in between. The CDR3 DNA sequence: TGTGCCAGCAGCTTCAAGCCGCCAGGGGTCAACCTTTGGTGGACCCAGTACTTC. This codes for CASSFKPPGVNLWWTQYF.

The rearrangement links TRBV5-4 to TRBJ2-3; no firm D call. V was pared by 5 bases and J by 1 base, with 8 bases between. In germline, CDR1 is SGHNT, CDR2 YYREEE (reference sequence). The CDR3 is 13 residues long. CDR3 amino acids: CASRSAGTDTQYF. The CDR3 DNA follows: TGTGCCAGCAGGAGCGCCGGCACAGATACGCAGTATTTT.

The chain carries TRBV3-1 (or the pseudogene TRBV3-2) and TRBJ2-2; maybe TRBD1 (6 bases). Germline CDR1 and CDR2: LGHDT and YNNKEL (reference sequence). The CDR3 has 16 residues. V lost 1 base, J lost 5 bases, and 14 bases lay in between. The CDR3 sequence: CASSQGAPGETGELFF. In nucleotides, the CDR3 is TGTGCCAGCAGCCAAGGGGCCCCAGGGGAAACCGGGGAGCTGTTTTTT.

The rearrangement links TRBV6-5 to TRBJ1-2; possible D gene TRBD1, 5 bases. V was shortened by 3 bases and J by 4 bases, with 9 bases between the two germline ends. From germline, CDR1 is MNHEY and CDR2 SVGAGI. CDR3 length: 13 amino acids. The CDR3 loop reads CASSYGAGYGYTF. The DNA of the CDR3 is TGTGCCAGCAGTTATGGGGCGGGCTATGGCTACACCTTC.

This clone appeared once. V is TRBV30 and J is TRBJ1-1, with D possibly TRBD1 on 5 matching bases. This CDR3 has 13 amino acids. V was cut by 4 bases and J by 1 base, with 10 bases left in between. Germline CDR1 is GTSNPN and CDR2 is SVGIG (reference sequence). CDR3 nucleotide sequence: TGTGCCTGGAAGCTAGGGACGAACACTGAAGCTTTCTTT. Translation gives CAWKLGTNTEAFF.

This clone was counted ten times or more. This chain joins TRBV5-1 and TRBJ1-2; 12 bases align to TRBD1. Germline assignment: CDR1 SGHRS and CDR2 YFSETQ. The J segment lost 2 bases and the V segment lost 8 bases, leaving 7 bases of the junction unmatched. This CDR3 contains 15 residues. The CDR3 DNA follows: TGCGCCAGTGGGGACAGGGGGCCCGCGAACTATGGCTACACCTTC. Translation: CASGDRGPANYGYTF.

The J gene is TRBJ1-1, the V gene TRBV5-1, with 7 nucleotides matching TRBD1. This CDR3 is built from 16 residues. The germline gives CDR1 SGHRS, CDR2 YFSETQ. The ends lost 3 bases at V and 0 bases at J; junction bases unmatched: 8. The CDR3 region is CASSWKEGQMNTEAFF. For the CDR3, the DNA is TGCGCCAGCAGCTGGAAAGAGGGACAGATGAACACTGAAGCTTTCTTT. Supplemented by reference TRBV5-1 and TRBJ1-1, the full variable domain reads KAGVTQTPRYLIKTRGQQVTLSCSPISGHRSVSWYQQTPGQGLQFLFEYFSETQRNKGNFPGRFSGRQFSNSRSEMNVSTLELGDSALYLCASSWKEGQMNTEAFFGQGTRLTVV.

To note about this clone: The same CDR3 is also encoded by other DNA sequences in this sample. This sequence joins TRBV7-2 and TRBJ1-1; no clear D gene. The germline V and J ends were trimmed by 5 bases and 0 bases, with 13 bases remaining between them. The CDR3 is made up of 15 amino acids. Germline V gene data show CDR1 as SGHTA and CDR2 as FQGNSA. This CDR3 is CASSPYRGMNTEAFF. The CDR3 DNA sequence: TGTGCCAGCAGCCCATACAGAGGAATGAACACTGAAGCTTTCTTT.

V gene TRBV7-8 combines with J gene TRBJ1-1, with a weak D call TRBD1 (5 bases). The CDR3 sequence is 14 residues long. Per the germline V gene, CDR1 is SGHVS and CDR2 is FQNEAQ. Trimming stripped 6 bases from V and 2 bases from J, with 13 bases between. The CDR3 loop reads CASSPRDRNTEAFF. The CDR3 nucleotides are TGTGCCAGCAGTCCAAGAGACAGAAACACTGAAGCTTTCTTT.

The rearrangement joins TRBV7-2 to TRBJ1-2; 12 positions agree with TRBD1. The J segment lost 2 bases and the V segment lost 3 bases, leaving 4 bases of the junction unmatched. The germline V gene encodes CDR1 SGHTA and CDR2 FQGNSA. The CDR3 sequence is 16 residues long. CDR3 DNA: TGTGCCAGCAGCTTCGGGACAGGGGGCCTCAACTATGGCTACACCTTC. This codes for CASSFGTGGLNYGYTF.

The chain employs TRBV9 and TRBJ1-4, with D hard to call. Trimming shortened V by 0 bases and J by 3 bases, and 6 bases separated the two germline ends. Germline V gene lookup returns CDR1 SGDLS and CDR2 YYNGEE. This CDR3 contains 14 residues. CDR3 sequence: CASSVGWANEKLFF. The DNA for the CDR3 is TGTGCCAGCAGCGTAGGGTGGGCTAATGAAAAACTGTTTTTT.

The J gene is TRBJ2-2, the V gene TRBV6-5; D may be TRBD2 (5 bases). This CDR3 region has 14 residues. V lost 4 bases and J lost 7, with 13 bases in between. Germline V gene lookup returns CDR1 MNHEY and CDR2 SVGAGI. The CDR3 DNA is TGTGCCAGCAGTTTCGTACGCGCGGGCGGGGAGCTGTTTTTT. This encodes CASSFVRAGGELFF.

A note on this clone: Other DNA sequences within the sample encode an identical CDR3. The chain combines TRBV6-5 with TRBJ1-1, with 8 bases lining up with TRBD1. Germline-derived CDR1 and CDR2 are MNHEY and SVGAGI. V shed 5 bases, J shed 1 base, and the junction held 3 bases outside the gene matches. The CDR3 covers 14 residues. CDR3 region: CASSRQGPNTEAFF. The CDR3 DNA sequence: TGTGCCAGCAGTAGACAGGGGCCGAACACTGAAGCTTTCTTT.

The chain carries TRBV28 and TRBJ2-5; perhaps D is TRBD1 or TRBD2 (5 bases each). CDR1 is MDHEN, CDR2 SYDVKM, per germline. V shed 2 bases and J shed 5 bases, with 15 bases lying between them. This CDR3 has 15 amino acids. CDR3 region: CASSLRGAPGETQYF. CDR3 sequence (DNA): TGTGCCAGCAGTTTAAGAGGGGCCCCAGGGGAGACCCAGTACTTC.